A single sample is the source of the 29 T cell receptor beta chains below, sequenced in a study of regulatory T cells in long-lasting Graves disease. As for time point: newly diagnosed GD, antithyroid drugs for less than 3 months. The authors made the TCR library using RNA they extracted from PBMCs. Sequencing libraries for TCR beta were prepared with iRepertoire HTBI primers and Arm-PCR of CDR3 regions. One entry per CDR3 protein, called by TCRdb with MiXCR from the multiplex PCR reads. The sample lists approximately 400,000 distinct CDR3 sequences; about 15% were seen once. This sample was also put to use in a study of T cells in Graves' hyperthyroidism and ophthalmopathy.

Sequencing used peripheral blood mononuclear cells (PBMCs), obtained at new diagnosis, from a patient treated with antithyroid drugs. All receptors derive from a woman in her forties with Graves disease.

This clonotype appeared many times. The V call is TRBV13, the J call TRBJ1-4, with D unclear. Germline values: CDR1 PRHDT, CDR2 FYEKMQ (reference sequence). V was shortened by 8 bases and J by 7 bases, with 14 bases between the two germline ends. CDR3 length: 13 residues. The CDR3 bases are TGTGCCAGCTCACTACCGGACTCTGAAAAACTGTTTTTT. Protein sequence: CASSLPDSEKLFF.

The chain has TRBV27 and TRBJ1-5; D call uncertain. The CDR3 is made up of 15 amino acids. V was trimmed by 0 bases and J by 5 bases, leaving 11 bases between them. Germline CDR1 and CDR2: MNHEY and SMNVEV (reference sequence). DNA for the CDR3: TGTGCCAGCAGTTTATCGCACAGCCTTCATCAGCCCCAGCATTTT. Amino acids: CASSLSHSLHQPQHF.

This clonotype was observed a few times. The V call is TRBV3-1, the J call TRBJ2-1, with 10 bases identical to TRBD2. J gave up 4 bases and V 4 bases, and 7 bases lay outside the gene matches. CDR3 length equals 16 residues. Germline-derived CDR1 and CDR2 are LGHDT and YNNKEL (reference sequence). CDR3 region: CASSPNLAGAYNEQFF. The CDR3 DNA reads as TGTGCCAGCAGCCCAAACCTAGCGGGAGCATACAATGAGCAGTTCTTC.

This clonotype was recorded many times. The chain combines TRBV3-1 with TRBJ2-6, with unresolved D. Germline CDR1 and CDR2: LGHDT and YNNKEL (reference sequence). V was cut by 4 bases and J by 8 bases, with 12 bases left in between. The CDR3 loop spans 14 amino acids. This chain's CDR3 is CASSPQTGSNVLTF. The CDR3 nucleotides read TGTGCCAGCAGCCCACAAACTGGATCCAACGTCCTGACTTTC.

This clonotype was recorded at least ten times. The gene calls are TRBV28 and TRBJ2-1, with D unclear. CDR3 length equals 14 residues. The germline gives CDR1 MDHEN, CDR2 SYDVKM. V lost 3 bases to trimming and J lost 0 bases, with 6 bases between them. This CDR3 reads CASSFDGSYNEQFF. DNA for the CDR3: TGTGCCAGCAGTTTCGATGGCTCCTACAATGAGCAGTTCTTC.

The CDR3 sequence: CASNTGQGHNEQFF. The DNA of the CDR3 is TGTGCCAGCAATACGGGACAGGGCCACAATGAGCAGTTCTTC. The chain has TRBV3-1 and TRBJ2-1, with 9 positions matching TRBD1. The V segment lost 7 bases and the J segment 5 bases; nucleotides outside the gene matches: 6. This CDR3 comprises 14 residues. Germline CDR1 LGHDT, CDR2 YNNKEL (reference sequence).

Ten or more counts support this clonotype. V is TRBV19 and J is TRBJ1-6; TRBD1 might be the D (5 bases). The V end lost 1 base, the J end lost 7 bases, and 11 bases lay between the germline ends. The length of the CDR3 is 15 residues. Germline V lookup: CDR1 LNHDA, CDR2 SQIVND (reference sequence). The CDR3 region has the DNA TGTGCCAGTAGTATAGCCATGGGGGGGAATTCACCCCTCCACTTT. Its translation: CASSIAMGGNSPLHF. The complete variable domain, with remaining parts taken from reference TRBV19 and TRBJ1-6, reads DGGITQSPKYLFRKEGQNVTLSCEQNLNHDAMYWYRQDPGQGLRLIYYSQIVNDFQKGDIAEGYSVSREKKESFPLTVTSAQKNPTAFYLCASSIAMGGNSPLHFGNGTRLTVT.

J is TRBJ2-7 and V is TRBV4-3, with D possibly called TRBD1 or TRBD2 (5 bases each). The V end lost 0 bases, the J end lost 2 bases, and 11 bases lay between the germline ends. The length of the CDR3 is 15 residues. CDR1 is LGHNA and CDR2 is YSLEER in the germline V gene. CDR3 sequence: CASSQDRGAPYEQYF. CDR3 DNA sequence: TGCGCCAGCAGCCAAGATAGGGGAGCGCCCTACGAGCAGTACTTC.

Notes on this clonotype: A far larger clone is one nucleotide away, so this likely arose from a read error. The rearrangement uses TRBV5-6 and TRBJ2-7; D is possibly TRBD1 (6 bases). The germline V gene encodes CDR1 SGHDT and CDR2 YYEEEE. Trimming took off 0 bases at V and 2 bases at J, with 9 bases between the two ends. The CDR3 is made up of 14 amino acids. The CDR3 sequence is CASSLGQAPYEQYF. Written as DNA, the CDR3 is TGTGCCAGCAGCTTGGGACAGGCGCCCTACGAGCAGTACTTC.

This clonotype was observed a handful of times. A much larger clone lies a single base off, so this may be a read error. The V gene is TRBV19, the J gene TRBJ2-2; 7 nucleotides line up with TRBD2. Germline V gene sequence: CDR1 LNHDA, CDR2 SQIVND (reference sequence). The CDR3 contains 16 residues. CDR3 sequence reads: CTTSLASGSNTGELFF. The CDR3 nucleotides are TGTACCACCTCCCTGGCTAGCGGTTCGAACACCGGGGAGCTGTTTTTT.

This clonotype was recorded a few times. The chain is built from TRBV20-1 and TRBJ2-7; TRBD2 matches 8 bases. CDR3 size: 13 residues. Germline V gene lookup returns CDR1 DFQATT and CDR2 SNEGSKA (reference sequence). J was trimmed by 1 base and V by 6 bases; bases with no gene match: 5. In DNA, the CDR3 is TGCAGTGCCATAGCGGGACGATCCTACGAGCAGTACTTC. Translating gives CSAIAGRSYEQYF.

Many counts were recorded for this clonotype. The chain is built from TRBV6-2 or TRBV6-3 and TRBJ2-1, with a tentative D call TRBD1 (5 bases). Deletions cut 2 bases from V and 4 bases from J, with 9 bases between. The germline V gene encodes CDR1 MNHEY and CDR2 SVGEGT. The CDR3 totals 14 residues. The CDR3 DNA sequence: TGTGCCAGCAGTTACGGGGCAGCTTACAATGAGCAGTTCTTC. Translating it yields CASSYGAAYNEQFF.

The chain recombines TRBV13 with TRBJ1-2; D call uncertain. Germline assignment: CDR1 PRHDT and CDR2 FYEKMQ (reference sequence). The CDR3 extends over 16 amino acids. The V gene lost 4 bases and the J gene lost 0 bases, with 15 bases spanning the gap. CDR3 residues: CASSSSLDGPNYGYTF. In DNA, the CDR3 is TGTGCCAGCAGCTCGAGCCTCGACGGACCTAACTATGGCTACACCTTC.

The J gene is TRBJ2-1, the V gene TRBV6-5; 11 bases fit TRBD2. Germline trimming cut 0 bases from V and 0 bases from J; bases unmatched to any gene: 7. The CDR3 has 19 residues. Germline lookup yields CDR1 MNHEY and CDR2 SVGAGI. The CDR3 nucleotides are TGTGCCAGCAGTTACTCGGGAGGTAGCGGGGGGGTCTCCTACAATGAGCAGTTCTTC. Encoded protein: CASSYSGGSGGVSYNEQFF.

Ten or more counts support this clonotype. The chain carries TRBV20-1 and TRBJ2-3, with TRBD2 as a possible D gene (6 bases). The CDR3 length is 12 residues. V was clipped by 6 bases and J by 4 bases, with 11 bases between them. CDR1 and CDR2 from the germline V gene are DFQATT and SNEGSKA (reference sequence). The CDR3: CSAAGRADTQYF. The CDR3 region has the DNA TGCAGTGCCGCGGGACGAGCAGATACGCAGTATTTT.

CDR3 sequence: CASRRDGGYGYTF. CDR3 coding DNA: TGCGCCAGCAGACGGGACGGCGGCTATGGCTACACCTTC. The chain recombines TRBV5-1 with TRBJ1-2; D perhaps matches TRBD1 (5 bases). V was shortened by 5 bases and J by 4 bases, with 12 bases between the two germline ends. Germline assignment: CDR1 SGHRS and CDR2 YFSETQ. This CDR3 has 13 residues.

This clonotype showed up many times. The rearrangement joins TRBV11-3 to TRBJ2-3, with 7 bases identical to TRBD1. V shed 8 bases and J 3 bases; nucleotides not matched to a gene: 5. Germline CDR1 is SGHNT and CDR2 is YENEEA. The CDR3 is made up of 13 amino acids. CDR3 region: CASEDRSTDTQYF. CDR3 DNA: TGTGCCAGCGAGGACAGGAGTACAGATACGCAGTATTTT.

V gene TRBV12-3 or TRBV12-4 combines with J gene TRBJ2-1; TRBD2 agrees at 11 bases. CDR3 size: 16 residues. V lost 5 bases and J lost 10; bases outside the gene matches: 13. CDR3 DNA: TGTGCCAGCAGTGACACCGGGACTAGCGGAGGTTGGGAGCAGTTCTTC. It yields the protein CASSDTGTSGGWEQFF.

This clonotype was counted at least ten times. V gene TRBV5-1 combines with J gene TRBJ2-1; D is unresolved. The V end was cut by 4 bases, the J end by 5 bases, with 7 bases between. The germline CDR1 and CDR2 sequences are SGHRS and YFSETQ. This CDR3 contains 12 residues. Written as DNA, the CDR3 is TGCGCCAGCAGCATGCCACACAATGAGCAGTTCTTC. It encodes CASSMPHNEQFF.

This clonotype was counted at least ten times. Written as DNA, the CDR3 is TGTGCCAGCAGCTCCACAGGGCCCTATGGCTACACCTTC. Translating it yields CASSSTGPYGYTF. The chain has TRBV11-2 and TRBJ1-2, with D possibly matching TRBD1 (6 bases). V was clipped by 4 bases and J by 4 bases, with 10 bases between them. CDR1 and CDR2 (germline): SGHAT, FQNNGV. CDR3 length: 13 amino acids.

Ten or more counts support this clonotype. The gene calls are TRBV13 and TRBJ2-1; 11 nucleotides match TRBD2. The CDR3 length is 15 residues. The ends lost 7 bases at V and 1 base at J; junction bases unmatched: 3. Looked up from germline, CDR1 is PRHDT and CDR2 is FYEKMQ (reference sequence). CDR3 in DNA: TGTGCCAGCATCAGACTAGCGGGGTCCTACAATGAGCAGTTCTTC. Translated, it gives CASIRLAGSYNEQFF.

The chain couples TRBV6-1 to TRBJ1-2; 7 nucleotides agree with TRBD1. The CDR3 is made up of 13 amino acids. V shed 9 bases and J 7 bases; nucleotides not matched to a gene: 11. The germline gives CDR1 MNHNS, CDR2 SASEGT. The CDR3 is CASKKDRSIGYTF. CDR3 DNA: TGTGCCAGTAAGAAGGACAGGTCGATTGGCTACACCTTC.

This clonotype has at least ten counts. J is TRBJ2-4 and V is TRBV20-1, with D perhaps TRBD1 or TRBD2 (5 bases each). This CDR3 is 14 amino acids long. Germline V lookup: CDR1 DFQATT, CDR2 SNEGSKA (reference sequence). V was clipped by 6 bases and J by 1 base, with 13 bases between them. CDR3 bases: TGCAGTGCCTTGGACGGGGCGGCCAAAAACATTCAGTACTTC. Translation gives CSALDGAAKNIQYF.

In its sample, this clonotype was seen many times. The chain employs TRBV10-2 and TRBJ2-5; 7 bases match TRBD2. Germline V CDR1 and CDR2: WSHSY, SAAADI. With 6 bases clipped from V and 5 bases from J, the junction kept 3 bases outside the gene matches. The CDR3 is 12 residues long. The CDR3 protein is CASSGGGETQYF. The CDR3 coding sequence is TGCGCCAGCAGCGGGGGAGGGGAGACCCAGTACTTC.

This clonotype showed up many times. The V and J genes are TRBV27 and TRBJ2-7, with TRBD2 identical over 8 bases. V lost 7 bases, J lost 6 bases, and 14 bases stayed unmatched. This CDR3 comprises 15 residues. CDR1 is MNHEY, CDR2 SMNVEV, per germline (reference sequence). CDR3 in DNA: TGTGCCAGCAAACCGCAGGCGGGAGGTTTCCCCGAGCAGTACTTC. This encodes CASKPQAGGFPEQYF.

This clonotype was seen at least ten times. This rearrangement joins TRBV28 to TRBJ2-7; D call uncertain. Per germline, CDR1 MDHEN and CDR2 SYDVKM. The CDR3 has 12 amino acids. V lost 2 bases to trimming and J lost 4 bases, with 6 bases between them. In DNA, the CDR3 is TGTGCCAGCAGTTTAAAAGATTACGAGCAGTACTTC. This sequence encodes CASSLKDYEQYF.

This clonotype was seen many times. The chain couples TRBV28 to TRBJ1-2; the D is unclear. The CDR3 spans 13 residues. Trimming removed 3 bases from V and 8 bases from J, with 13 bases in between. The germline CDR1 and CDR2 sequences are MDHEN and SYDVKM. Written as DNA, the CDR3 is TGTGCCAGCAGTTTTAATACGCTGTTAGGCTACACCTTC. As protein: CASSFNTLLGYTF.

There are many counts of this clonotype. V is TRBV19 and J is TRBJ1-4; 8 bases map to TRBD1. CDR3 size: 18 residues. V lost 5 bases and J lost 7; bases outside the gene matches: 18. Per germline, CDR1 LNHDA and CDR2 SQIVND (reference sequence). DNA for the CDR3: TGTGCCAGTAGTGTATTCGCCCTCGACAGGGGAGGAGGTGAAAAACTGTTTTTT. The encoded protein is CASSVFALDRGGGEKLFF.

This clonotype occurred many times. The rearrangement joins TRBV28 to TRBJ2-7; D not certain. V was pared by 2 bases and J by 3 bases, with 8 bases between. CDR3 length: 13 residues. CDR1 and CDR2 from the germline V gene are MDHEN and SYDVKM. The CDR3 protein is CASSLRPGYEQYF. DNA for the CDR3: TGTGCCAGCAGTTTACGGCCAGGCTACGAGCAGTACTTC.